A single sample is the source of the 10 T cell receptor beta chains below, sequenced in a study of blood T cell repertoires in COVID-19. Data came from immunoSEQ multiplex PCR; TCRdb stores just in-frame clones and leaves some out. The table shows about 180,000 clones, with 70% to 90% occurring only once. Material: peripheral blood. The receptor source for this set is a human donor with active or convalescent COVID-19. The donor label of this sample is uncertain.

The V call is TRBV6-5, the J call TRBJ2-5, with D possibly being TRBD1 (6 bases). Germline V lookup: CDR1 MNHEY, CDR2 SVGAGI. V lost 3 bases to trimming and J lost 5 bases, with 13 bases between them. The CDR3 is 14 amino acids. CDR3 DNA sequence: TGTGCCAGCAGTTATTCGGACAGTTCGGAGACCCAGTACTTC. This gives the protein CASSYSDSSETQYF.

The chain has TRBV25-1 and TRBJ2-1, with D possibly being TRBD2 (5 bases). V was pared by 6 bases and J by 0 bases, with 18 bases between. This CDR3 has 17 amino acids. The germline gives CDR1 MGHDK, CDR2 SYGVNS. The CDR3 nucleotides read TGTGCCAGCAGACCACTTTCGGGGATAAGCTCCTACAATGAGCAGTTCTTC. This gives the protein CASRPLSGISSYNEQFF. Based on the CDR3 plus reference TRBV25-1 and TRBJ2-1, the full variable domain is EADIYQTPRYLVIGTGKKITLECSQTMGHDKMYWYQQDPGMELHLIHYSYGVNSTEKGDLSSESTVSRIRTEHFPLTLESARPSHTSQYLCASRPLSGISSYNEQFFGPGTRLTVL.

The V gene is TRBV5-1, the J gene TRBJ2-5; 9 nucleotides agree with TRBD2. Losses at the gene ends were 0 bases for V and 5 bases for J; bases not matched to a gene: 8. The CDR3 totals 16 residues. Germline V gene lookup returns CDR1 SGHRS and CDR2 YFSETQ. The CDR3 reads CASSLVSAGGFETQYF. CDR3 sequence (DNA): TGCGCCAGCAGCTTGGTTTCGGCGGGGGGGTTTGAGACCCAGTACTTC. Combining the CDR3 with reference TRBV5-1 and TRBJ2-5 gives the whole variable domain KAGVTQTPRYLIKTRGQQVTLSCSPISGHRSVSWYQQTPGQGLQFLFEYFSETQRNKGNFPGRFSGRQFSNSRSEMNVSTLELGDSALYLCASSLVSAGGFETQYFGPGTRLLVL.

This chain links TRBV28 with TRBJ1-5; perhaps TRBD1 as D (5 bases). Germline V CDR1 and CDR2: MDHEN, SYDVKM. CDR3 length: 14 amino acids. Trimming removed 3 bases at V and 3 bases at J, with 9 bases between. The CDR3 protein is CASSFIRDNQPQHF. The CDR3 DNA is TGTGCCAGCAGTTTCATCAGGGACAATCAGCCCCAGCATTTT.

This chain links TRBV5-6 with TRBJ1-4, with 9 bases lining up with TRBD1. V lost 4 bases and J lost 7; bases outside the gene matches: 5. The CDR3 has 14 residues. In germline, CDR1 is SGHDT, CDR2 YYEEEE. The DNA of the CDR3 is TGTGCCAGCAGCCGGGACAGGGAAGCTGAAAAACTGTTTTTT. This codes for CASSRDREAEKLFF.

The chain is built from TRBV6-6 and TRBJ1-3; 7 bases line up with TRBD1. Germline CDR1 is MNHNY and CDR2 is SVGAGI (reference sequence). The CDR3 is made up of 16 amino acids. Trimming took 5 bases from V and 0 from J; bases not matched to a gene: 7. Written as DNA, the CDR3 is TGTGCCAGCAGTCCCCAGACAGGGCACTCTGGAAACACCATATATTTT. Amino acids: CASSPQTGHSGNTIYF.

The gene calls are TRBV19 and TRBJ2-3; D is perhaps TRBD2 (5 bases). Germline V gene sequence: CDR1 LNHDA, CDR2 SQIVND (reference sequence). This CDR3 comprises 14 residues. V dropped 5 bases and J dropped 0 bases, with 9 bases sitting between them. As DNA, the CDR3 is TGTGCCAGTAGTTTCCTAGCTAGCACAGATACGCAGTATTTT. It codes for CASSFLASTDTQYF.

This chain links TRBV13 with TRBJ1-5, with D tentatively TRBD1 (6 bases). The V end lost 2 bases, the J end lost 4 bases, and 9 bases lay between the germline ends. Germline CDR1 PRHDT, CDR2 FYEKMQ (reference sequence). This CDR3 spans 14 amino acids. The DNA for the CDR3 is TGTGCCAGCAGCTTAAGGGGGAGTAATCAGCCCCAGCATTTT. Protein product: CASSLRGSNQPQHF.

The chain recombines TRBV5-4 with TRBJ2-6, with D maybe TRBD1 (5 bases). The CDR3 consists of 16 residues. Germline V gene sequence: CDR1 SGHNT, CDR2 YYREEE (reference sequence). Trimming shortened V by 0 bases and J by 0 bases, and 7 bases separated the two germline ends. The CDR3 DNA sequence: TGTGCCAGCAGCTTGGGACAGTACTCTGGGGCCAACGTCCTGACTTTC. Its protein is CASSLGQYSGANVLTF.

V usage is TRBV5-1 and J usage is TRBJ2-3, with 7 bases matching TRBD1. This CDR3 has 15 amino acids. Germline CDR1 reads SGHRS; CDR2 reads YFSETQ. V dropped 1 base and J dropped 6; count of bases not matched to a gene: 8. CDR3 loop: CASSLTGTVPDTQYF. The CDR3 region has the DNA TGCGCCAGCAGCTTGACTGGGACAGTCCCCGATACGCAGTATTTT.